This TCR beta chain was profiled in a study of OX40 agonist ivuxolimab in advanced cancers. Study in general: A history of anti-PD-1, anti-PD-L1 or anti-CTLA-4 therapy was acceptable, and 30% to 45% had some. Three partial responders included one hepatocellular carcinoma patient and two cutaneous melanoma patients. Study-level results: In the 0.1-3.0 mg/kg groups, partial responders showed among the lowest expansion.

Clones were read by immunoSEQ multiplex PCR, and TCRdb kept only the in-frame ones, dropping some. The table records approximately 59,000 clones, just under 85% of them present only once. The CDR3 extends over 15 amino acids. Germline CDR1 MNHNS, CDR2 SASEGT. V shed 5 bases, J shed 4 bases, and the junction held 6 bases outside the gene matches. The study sampled blood at baseline, cycle 4 day 1, and cycle 7 day 1. As regards this clone: What it recognizes is unknown.

The sequencing here drew on CD4+ or CD8+ T cells sorted from blood, taken in a trial of the OX40 agonist ivuxolimab. This rearrangement joins TRBV6-1 to TRBJ2-2; 8 nucleotides line up with TRBD2. This TCR derives from an adult with an advanced solid tumor such as melanoma, head and neck, liver or kidney cancer. The CDR3 loop reads CASSQGLVSTGELFF. CDR3 bases: TGTGCCAGCAGTCAGGGACTAGTCAGCACCGGGGAGCTGTTTTTT.